This is a list of T cell receptor beta chains from one sample in a study of shared clonotypes between healthy human individuals. The assay was immunoSEQ multiplex PCR, and TCRdb's table has in-frame clones only and misses some. The sample lists fewer than 700,000 clones; approximately 95% were seen once. The material sequenced was naive CD8+ T cells sorted from blood. These receptors came from a woman in her twenties or thirties in good health. Both conserved end residues are part of each CDR3. The order of the fields is D gene, V gene, J gene, clone size, CDR3 DNA, CDR3 protein. A D gene is named only where the DNA matches it firmly. Only part of the rows carry a size: once, few, many, or a class if the clone is expanded.

>.|TRBV28|TRBJ2-7|.
TGTGCCAGCAGTCCGCCGACAGGCGGGATCCCCTACGAGCAGTACTTC
CASSPPTGGIPYEQYF
>.|TRBV9|TRBJ2-1|once
TGTGCCAGCAGCGGCGAACCCGGGTCCGATGAGCAGTTCTTC
CASSGEPGSDEQFF
>TRBD2|TRBV7-9|TRBJ2-1|.
TGTGCCAGCAGCTGGGGACTAGCGGGAAGCGATGAGCAGTTCTTC
CASSWGLAGSDEQFF
>.|TRBV14|TRBJ2-7|once
TGTGCCAGCAGCCCGATCGACAGGCCTGCCTACGAGCAGTACTTC
CASSPIDRPAYEQYF
>.|TRBV27|TRBJ2-3|.
TGTGCCAGCAGTTTGAGCACAGATACGCAGTATTTT
CASSLSTDTQYF
>.|TRBV28|TRBJ1-4|.
TGTGCCAGCAGTCCGTCCTTTGATACTAATGAAAAACTGTTTTTT
CASSPSFDTNEKLFF
>TRBD1|TRBV27|TRBJ2-7|.
TGTGCCAGCAGTTTATTAGGGACAGATGGCTACGAGCAGTACTTC
CASSLLGTDGYEQYF
>TRBD1|TRBV15|TRBJ2-6|.
TGTGCCACCAGCAGGAGCTCGGGACAGGGAGATTCTGGGGCCAACGTCCTGACTTTC
CATSRSSGQGDSGANVLTF
>.|TRBV21-1|TRBJ1-5|.
TGTGCCAGCAGCACAAAACCCCCCGGCGGACAGACCATTTCTTATCAGCCCCAGCATTTT
CASSTKPPGGQTISYQPQHF
>TRBD2|TRBV11-2|TRBJ2-7|.
TGTGCCAGCAGCTCTACTAGCGGGAGCTACCACGAGCAGTACTTC
CASSSTSGSYHEQYF
>TRBD1|TRBV5-8|TRBJ2-1|.
TGTGCCAGCAGCAGCCCGGGACAGCCATACAATGAGCAGTTCTTC
CASSSPGQPYNEQFF
>TRBD2|TRBV29-1|TRBJ2-1|.
TGCAGCGTTGAAGGGTTGCGGGAGAGATTCTACAATGAGCAGTTCTTC
CSVEGLRERFYNEQFF
>TRBD2|TRBV4-1|TRBJ2-1|.
TGCGCCAGCAGCCACCGACCGATACTTACTAGCGGGAAGACGAATAGCGGCAATGAGCAGTTCTTC
CASSHRPILTSGKTNSGNEQFF
>.|TRBV28|TRBJ2-7|.
TGTGCCAGCCCTCCCCTTTCGGAGCCCCATTCTCCCTACGAGCAGTACTTC
CASPPLSEPHSPYEQYF
>TRBD1|TRBV5-4|TRBJ2-7|.
TGTGCCAGCAGCTTAGGGGACAGCTCCTACGAGCAGTACTTC
CASSLGDSSYEQYF
>TRBD2|TRBV4-2|TRBJ2-7|.
TGTGCCAGCAGCCAAGAGGGACTAGCGGGCATCTACGAGCAGTACTTC
CASSQEGLAGIYEQYF
>TRBD2|TRBV2|TRBJ2-1|.
TGTGCCAGCAGTGGGATAGGACTAGCGGGAGGAGGTTCCTACAATGAGCAGTTCTTC
CASSGIGLAGGGSYNEQFF